These 15 T cell receptor beta chains share one sample of origin, sequenced in a study of T cell repertoires in aging, cancer and after chemotherapy. TCR beta rearrangements were amplified from peripheral blood genomic DNA. TRB rearrangements spanning V, D and J were amplified using mixed TRB-A/B primers. TCRdb redid the calling of the multiplex PCR reads with MiXCR, one entry per CDR3 protein. The profile shows about 11,000 distinct CDR3 sequences, roughly a quarter of them singletons. The sequenced material came from blood. The source of these receptors is a human donor in good health.

Regarding this clonotype: Possible read error: a much larger clone is one base away. The rearrangement links TRBV7-2 to TRBJ2-1; D is unclear. The V end was cut by 1 base, the J end by 4 bases, with 11 bases between. This CDR3 has 15 residues. The germline V gene encodes CDR1 SGHTA and CDR2 FQGNSA. The CDR3 sequence is CASSLEEGFYNEQFF. CDR3 sequence (DNA): TGTGCCAGCAGCTTAGAGGAAGGGTTTTACAATGAGCAGTTCTTC.

This clonotype came up a few times. V usage is TRBV15 and J usage is TRBJ1-3; no firm D call. The CDR3 totals 15 residues. Germline V CDR1 and CDR2: LNHNV, YYDKDF (reference sequence). V was clipped by 5 bases and J by 2 bases, with 13 bases between them. CDR3 residues: CATSPEGFPGNTIYF. Written as DNA, the CDR3 is TGTGCCACCAGCCCGGAGGGCTTCCCTGGAAACACCATATATTTT.

This clonotype ranks as medium-sized. CDR3 protein: CATAQGVSQPQHF. CDR3 bases: TGTGCCACAGCTCAGGGAGTATCTCAGCCCCAGCATTTT. V usage is TRBV6-5 and J usage is TRBJ1-5; a weak D match, TRBD1 (5 bases). The germline V gene encodes CDR1 MNHEY and CDR2 SVGAGI. Trimming removed 10 bases from V and 6 bases from J, with 16 bases in between. The CDR3 totals 13 residues.

Within the sample, this clonotype is medium-sized. V gene TRBV7-2 combines with J gene TRBJ2-7; 10 bases line up with TRBD1. CDR3 length: 16 amino acids. Germline loops: CDR1 SGHTA, CDR2 FQGNSA. V gave up 5 bases and J gave up 5 bases; unmatched junction bases: 12. CDR3 coding DNA: TGTGCCAGCAGCCCGTTAGGGGGGACAGGGGCTCACGAGCAGTACTTC. It yields the protein CASSPLGGTGAHEQYF.

This clonotype is medium-sized (0.01 to 0.1%) in the sample. The rearrangement uses TRBV20-1 and TRBJ2-3; D uncertain. Trimming took 3 bases from V and 4 from J, leaving 11 bases between them. The CDR3 has 13 residues. Germline-derived CDR1 and CDR2 are DFQATT and SNEGSKA (reference sequence). CDR3 sequence: CSASAPASDTQYF. The CDR3 nucleotides read TGCAGTGCTAGCGCCCCGGCCTCAGATACGCAGTATTTT.

The chain carries TRBV5-1 and TRBJ2-7; D remains unclear. With 4 bases removed from V and 2 bases from J, the gap between germline ends came to 16 bases. Looked up from germline, CDR1 is SGHRS and CDR2 is YFSETQ. This CDR3 comprises 15 residues. Written as DNA, the CDR3 is TGCGCCAGCAGCCCCCCGGTCAGACCGCCCTACGAGCAGTACTTC. Protein: CASSPPVRPPYEQYF. Complete variable domain (other parts from reference TRBV5-1 and TRBJ2-7): KAGVTQTPRYLIKTRGQQVTLSCSPISGHRSVSWYQQTPGQGLQFLFEYFSETQRNKGNFPGRFSGRQFSNSRSEMNVSTLELGDSALYLCASSPPVRPPYEQYFGPGTRLTVT.

This chain connects TRBV10-3 to TRBJ2-1, with TRBD2 as a possible D gene (6 bases). The ends were cut back, 0 bases at V and 5 bases at J, with 11 bases in the middle. From germline, CDR1 is ENHRY and CDR2 SYGVKD. The CDR3 totals 15 residues. CDR3 in DNA: TGTGCCATCAGTGAGTCCTGGAGGGGCAACAATGAGCAGTTCTTC. Amino acids: CAISESWRGNNEQFF.

The chain recombines TRBV5-1 with TRBJ1-2; 10 bases map to TRBD1. The CDR3 sequence is 16 residues long. The trim removed 4 bases at V and 6 bases at J, leaving 12 bases unmatched. In germline, CDR1 is SGHRS, CDR2 YFSETQ. CDR3 nucleotides: TGCGCCAGCAGCATGATCATGGCGACAGGGGGCAATGGCTACACCTTC. This encodes CASSMIMATGGNGYTF.

The CDR3 spells CASSSTSGGARTGELFF. As DNA, the CDR3 is TGTGCCAGCAGCTCGACTAGCGGGGGGGCGAGGACCGGGGAGCTGTTTTTT. This chain connects TRBV7-3 to TRBJ2-2; the match to TRBD2 covers 14 bases. The germline V gene has CDR1 SGHTA and CDR2 FQGTGA. CDR3 length: 17 residues. The ends lost 4 bases at V and 5 bases at J; junction bases unmatched: 6. Supplemented by reference TRBV7-3 and TRBJ2-2, the full variable domain reads GAGVSQTPSNKVTEKGKYVELRCDPISGHTALYWYRQSLGQGPEFLIYFQGTGAADDSGLPNDRFFAVRPEGSVSTLKIQRTERGDSAVYLCASSSTSGGARTGELFFGEGSRLTVL.

This clonotype was found once. Given a much more abundant clone one base away, this may be a read error. J is TRBJ2-7 and V is TRBV25-1; 11 bases fit TRBD2. The end of the DNA is better explained by TRBJ2-1, so the J call may be wrong. This CDR3 region has 14 residues. Germline CDR1 and CDR2: MGHDK and SYGVNS. The CDR3 spells CASIRLAGNYEQFF. CDR3 DNA: TGTGCCAGCATCCGACTAGCGGGGAACTACGAGCAGTTCTTC.

The chain joins TRBV12-3 or TRBV12-4 to TRBJ1-1; D uncertain. This CDR3 spans 14 amino acids. The V end was cut by 7 bases, the J end by 1 base, with 13 bases between. The CDR3 region is CASTPSTGNTEAFF. The DNA of the CDR3 is TGTGCCAGCACACCGTCGACGGGGAACACTGAAGCTTTCTTT.

The chain couples TRBV5-1 to TRBJ2-1, with a tentative D call TRBD2 (7 bases). Germline V gives CDR1 SGHRS, CDR2 YFSETQ. The CDR3 totals 15 residues. V was shortened by 3 bases and J by 4 bases, with 14 bases between the two germline ends. Written as DNA, the CDR3 is TGCGCCAGCAGCTGGGGGGGGGCTGGTTACAATGAGCAGTTCTTC. This codes for CASSWGGAGYNEQFF.

The chain recombines TRBV7-2 with TRBJ2-5, with 11 bases aligning to TRBD2. Germline V lookup: CDR1 SGHTA, CDR2 FQGNSA. J lost 3 bases, V lost 6 bases, and 9 bases had no gene match. The CDR3 sequence is 16 residues long. CDR3 DNA: TGTGCCAGCAGTCCGGGGACTAGCGGATATAAAGAGACCCAGTACTTC. Its translation is CASSPGTSGYKETQYF.

By share, this clonotype counts as medium-sized (0.01 to 0.1%). The gene calls are TRBV19 and TRBJ2-3; the match to TRBD2 covers 8 bases. Trimming removed 3 bases from V and 2 bases from J; junction bases left unmatched: 4. The length of the CDR3 is 15 residues. Germline V CDR1 and CDR2: LNHDA, SQIVND (reference sequence). The CDR3 nucleotides are TGTGCCAGTAGTATTTTAGCGGGGCACACAGATACGCAGTATTTT. Translated: CASSILAGHTDTQYF.

The chain couples TRBV28 to TRBJ1-2; the match to TRBD1 covers 12 bases. CDR3 size: 18 residues. The V gene's germline CDR1 is MDHEN and CDR2 SYDVKM. The V segment lost 4 bases and the J segment 7 bases; nucleotides outside the gene matches: 16. CDR3 sequence reads: CASSSRDRGLLGSGGYTF. CDR3 coding DNA: TGTGCCAGCAGTTCGAGGGACAGGGGGCTTTTAGGGTCAGGTGGCTACACCTTC.